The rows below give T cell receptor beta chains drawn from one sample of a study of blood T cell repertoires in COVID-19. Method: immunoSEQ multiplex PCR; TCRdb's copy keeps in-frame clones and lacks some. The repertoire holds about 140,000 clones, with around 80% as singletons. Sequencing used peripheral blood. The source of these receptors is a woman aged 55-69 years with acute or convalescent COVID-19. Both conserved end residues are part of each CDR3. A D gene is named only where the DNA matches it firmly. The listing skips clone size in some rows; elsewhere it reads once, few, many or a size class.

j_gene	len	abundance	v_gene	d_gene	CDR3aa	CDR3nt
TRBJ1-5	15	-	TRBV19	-	CASSPPRTRKQPQHF	TGTGCCAGTAGTCCTCCCCGGACAAGGAAGCAGCCCCAGCATTTT
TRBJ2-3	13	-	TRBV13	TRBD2	CASSSLLANTQYF	TGTGCCAGCAGCTCGTTACTAGCGAATACGCAGTATTTT
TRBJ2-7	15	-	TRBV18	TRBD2	CASSPGLAGVYEQYF	TGTGCCAGCTCACCCGGACTAGCGGGAGTCTACGAGCAGTACTTC
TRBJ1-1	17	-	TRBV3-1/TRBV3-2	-	CASSPHRPGLWETEAFF	TGTGCCAGCAGCCCCCATCGACCGGGACTCTGGGAGACTGAAGCTTTCTTT
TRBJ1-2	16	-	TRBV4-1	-	CASSSSPGTTNYGYTF	TGCGCCAGCAGCTCCAGCCCCGGGACAACTAACTATGGCTACACCTTC
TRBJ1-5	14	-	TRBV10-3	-	CATGALFGDQPQHF	TGTGCCACCGGCGCATTGTTCGGAGATCAGCCCCAGCATTTT
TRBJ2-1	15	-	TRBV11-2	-	CASSLTAKGHNEQFF	TGTGCCAGCAGCTTGACAGCTAAGGGGCACAATGAGCAGTTCTTC
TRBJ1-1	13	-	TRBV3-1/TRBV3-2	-	CASSLAGETEAFF	TGTGCCAGCAGCTTGGCGGGAGAGACTGAAGCTTTCTTT
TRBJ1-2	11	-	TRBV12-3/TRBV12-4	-	CASSYRAGYTF	TGTGCCAGCAGTTACAGGGCTGGCTACACCTTC
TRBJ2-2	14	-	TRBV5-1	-	CASSSGGHTGELFF	TGCGCCAGCAGCTCCGGAGGGCACACCGGGGAGCTGTTTTTT
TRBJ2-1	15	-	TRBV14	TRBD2	CASSQHFSGREEQFF	TGTGCCAGCAGCCAACACTTTAGCGGGAGAGAGGAGCAGTTCTTC
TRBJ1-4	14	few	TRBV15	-	CATSSGGGTGKLFF	TGTGCCACCAGCAGCGGCGGAGGGACGGGAAAACTGTTTTTT
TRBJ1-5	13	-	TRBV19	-	CASTGPLNQPQHF	TGTGCCAGTACAGGGCCCTTAAATCAGCCCCAGCATTTT
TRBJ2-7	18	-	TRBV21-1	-	CASSKGSVGGRAEYEQYF	TGTGCCAGCAGCAAAGGGAGTGTGGGCGGGAGGGCCGAATACGAGCAGTACTTC